Below, 19 T cell receptor beta chains from the same sample are listed, as sequenced in a study of cytomegalovirus exposure and HLA in healthy donors. PCR was performed using 60 Vbeta and 13 Jbeta primers. Profiling relied on immunoSEQ multiplex PCR, and the TCRdb table lists in-frame clones only, not all of them. The sample totals 100,000 to 150,000 clones; its top ten clones hold about 1.5%. The source material was PBMCs. These receptors all stem from a middle-aged woman in good health and CMV-seropositive.

The rearrangement joins TRBV27 to TRBJ1-2, with TRBD1 as a possible D gene (5 bases). Trimming left V 0 bases short and J 13 bases short, with 15 bases between. The germline V gene has CDR1 MNHEY and CDR2 SMNVEV (reference sequence). The CDR3 consists of 13 residues. CDR3 nucleotides: TGTGCCAGCAGTTTATCTCCGGGCAGGGCCCCCACCTTC. This encodes CASSLSPGRAPTF.

The V and J genes are TRBV15 and TRBJ2-3, with a tentative D call TRBD1 (6 bases). This CDR3 comprises 15 residues. Per germline, CDR1 LNHNV and CDR2 YYDKDF (reference sequence). Between the trimmed V and J ends, which lost 1 base and 2 bases, there was a span of 10 bases. CDR3 protein: CATSRVGGNTDTQYF. The CDR3 DNA reads as TGTGCCACCAGCAGAGTTGGGGGCAACACAGATACGCAGTATTTT. The full variable domain, rest sourced from reference TRBV15 and TRBJ2-3, is DAMVIQNPRYQVTQFGKPVTLSCSQTLNHNVMYWYQQKSSQAPKLLFHYYDKDFNNEADTPDNFQSRRPNTSFCFLDIRSPGLGDTAMYLCATSRVGGNTDTQYFGPGTRLTVL.

The chain links TRBV5-4 to TRBJ2-1; 13 bases agree with TRBD2. CDR1 and CDR2 (germline): SGHNT, YYREEE (reference sequence). J gave up 10 bases and V 0 bases, and 10 bases lay outside the gene matches. This CDR3 region has 17 residues. CDR3 residues: CASSLGTSGRGGVEQFF. The CDR3 nucleotides read TGTGCCAGCAGCTTGGGGACTAGCGGGAGAGGGGGAGTAGAGCAGTTCTTC.

The chain recombines TRBV6-5 with TRBJ2-7; 7 bases line up with TRBD2. The CDR3 totals 16 residues. J lost 7 bases, V lost 3 bases, and 15 bases had no gene match. The germline CDR1 and CDR2 sequences are MNHEY and SVGAGI. The CDR3 here is CASSYNPGRGAGEQYF. The CDR3 DNA reads as TGTGCCAGCAGTTATAATCCCGGTCGGGGAGCGGGGGAGCAGTACTTC.

With respect to this clone: Different DNA sequences within this sample yield the same CDR3. The chain has TRBV9 and TRBJ2-3; 10 bases agree with TRBD2. V shed 0 bases, J shed 5 bases, and the junction held 6 bases outside the gene matches. Germline lookup yields CDR1 SGDLS and CDR2 YYNGEE. This CDR3 is 16 amino acids long. DNA for the CDR3: TGTGCCAGCAGCGTAGGGGATAGCGGGAGGAGAGATACGCAGTATTTT. It is translated as CASSVGDSGRRDTQYF.

This sequence joins TRBV7-7 and TRBJ2-2; TRBD1 matches 8 bases. The CDR3 sequence is 13 residues long. V shed 4 bases and J 9 bases; nucleotides not matched to a gene: 4. The germline V gene encodes CDR1 SSHAT and CDR2 FNYEAQ (reference sequence). The DNA of the CDR3 is TGTGCCAGCAGCTGGAGACAGGGGTGGGAGCTGTTTTTT. Translation gives CASSWRQGWELFF.

The chain links TRBV5-3 to TRBJ1-2, with TRBD1 identical over 7 bases. TRBV5-3 counts as an open reading frame of uncertain function. V trimming: 1 base; J trimming: 7 bases; junction bases outside the gene matches: 4. The CDR3 spans 13 residues. The CDR3 loop is CARSLTGVFGYTF. In nucleotides, the CDR3 is TGTGCCAGAAGCTTGACAGGGGTTTTTGGCTACACCTTC.

This chain uses TRBV9 with TRBJ1-1, with 9 bases lining up with TRBD1. Trimming cost V 4 bases and J 2 bases; bases outside gene matches: 6. Germline CDR1 SGDLS, CDR2 YYNGEE. CDR3 size: 15 residues. As DNA, the CDR3 is TGTGCCAGCAGCCCACCTACAGGGGGCAACACTGAAGCTTTCTTT. This translates into CASSPPTGGNTEAFF.

J is TRBJ1-1 and V is TRBV5-6, with TRBD1 identical over 8 bases. This CDR3 has 13 amino acids. Germline loops: CDR1 SGHDT, CDR2 YYEEEE. V was clipped by 0 bases and J by 8 bases; unmatched bases: 3. The CDR3: CASSLARDREAFF. DNA of the CDR3: TGTGCCAGCAGCTTGGCCCGGGACAGGGAAGCTTTCTTT.

The V gene is TRBV11-3, the J gene TRBJ2-7, with 10 bases identical to TRBD2. The germline gives CDR1 SGHNT, CDR2 YENEEA. The CDR3 has 16 residues. V trimming: 4 bases; J trimming: 3 bases; junction bases outside the gene matches: 9. The CDR3 sequence: CASSSYSGRNRYEQYF. The CDR3 DNA is TGTGCCAGCAGCTCCTATAGCGGGAGGAATCGCTACGAGCAGTACTTC.

The chain links TRBV28 to TRBJ2-7; D not resolved. Trimming removed 11 bases from V and 5 bases from J, with 13 bases in between. Germline V CDR1 and CDR2: MDHEN, SYDVKM. The CDR3 spans 11 residues. The CDR3 DNA is TGTGCCGCGTCCTGGCAGGACGAGCAGTACTTC. The encoded protein is CAASWQDEQYF.

V is TRBV5-4 and J is TRBJ2-2, with D perhaps TRBD2 (6 bases). Germline lookup yields CDR1 SGHNT and CDR2 YYREEE (reference sequence). The CDR3 consists of 15 residues. V was clipped by 3 bases and J by 5 bases, with 14 bases between them. CDR3 nucleotide sequence: TGTGCCAGCAGCTCTATGCCCGGAGGGACCGGGGAGCTGTTTTTT. This sequence encodes CASSSMPGGTGELFF.

The chain is built from TRBV11-2 and TRBJ2-4, with 8 bases matching TRBD2. The CDR3 is made up of 17 amino acids. V lost 7 bases to trimming and J lost 0 bases; unmatched junction nucleotides: 11. Germline CDR1 is SGHAT and CDR2 is FQNNGV. This chain's CDR3 is CASNLHSGDLAKNIQYF. The DNA of the CDR3 is TGTGCCAGCAACCTACATAGCGGGGACCTAGCCAAAAACATTCAGTACTTC.

The chain couples TRBV30 to TRBJ2-1; D might be TRBD1 (6 bases). CDR3 length equals 17 residues. Trimming removed 0 bases from V and 0 bases from J, with 15 bases in between. Germline loops: CDR1 GTSNPN, CDR2 SVGIG (reference sequence). The CDR3 is CAWSVLGQISSYNEQFF. DNA for the CDR3: TGTGCCTGGAGTGTACTAGGACAGATTAGCTCCTACAATGAGCAGTTCTTC.

V is TRBV5-4 and J is TRBJ2-1, with 12 positions matching TRBD2. V trimming: 4 bases; J trimming: 1 base; junction bases outside the gene matches: 12. The CDR3 loop spans 19 amino acids. From germline, CDR1 is SGHNT and CDR2 YYREEE (reference sequence). CDR3 bases: TGTGCCAGCAGCGCAGGACTAGCGGGATACGGTGGGTCCTACAATGAGCAGTTCTTC. Translating it yields CASSAGLAGYGGSYNEQFF.

The chain combines TRBV30 with TRBJ1-2; D not resolved. CDR1 and CDR2 (germline): GTSNPN, SVGIG (reference sequence). The CDR3 extends over 13 amino acids. The V and J ends lost 6 bases and 8 bases respectively, with 19 bases between them. The CDR3 loop is CACLAGEGYGYTF. CDR3 DNA sequence: TGTGCCTGCCTGGCCGGTGAGGGCTACGGCTACACCTTC.

Notes on this clone: Additional DNA sequences in this sample encode the identical CDR3. The CDR3 region is CASSYASGGRHEQFF. The CDR3 DNA sequence: TGTGCCAGCAGTTACGCCTCAGGGGGGCGACATGAGCAGTTCTTC. This rearrangement joins TRBV6-5 to TRBJ2-1; D possibly corresponds to TRBD1 (7 bases). The CDR3 totals 15 residues. Germline CDR1 MNHEY, CDR2 SVGAGI. Trimming left V 2 bases short and J 8 bases short, with 16 bases between.

CDR3 sequence (DNA): TGTGCCAGCAGTTACTCGCAGCGGGAGGGCGGGGAGACCCAGTACTTC. Protein: CASSYSQREGGETQYF. This sequence joins TRBV6-5 and TRBJ2-5; 10 positions match TRBD2. The CDR3 covers 16 residues. The ends lost 0 bases at V and 5 bases at J; junction bases unmatched: 6. Germline V CDR1 and CDR2: MNHEY, SVGAGI.

With respect to this clone: Distinct nucleotide sequences in the sample also encode this CDR3. The chain recombines TRBV6-1 with TRBJ2-1; 7 nucleotides match TRBD2. The CDR3 runs to 15 residues. Germline trimming cut 2 bases from V and 4 bases from J; bases unmatched to any gene: 5. CDR1 and CDR2 (germline): MNHNS, SASEGT. CDR3 sequence reads: CASSELNGGYNEQFF. The CDR3 DNA reads as TGTGCCAGCAGTGAACTAAACGGGGGGTACAATGAGCAGTTCTTC.